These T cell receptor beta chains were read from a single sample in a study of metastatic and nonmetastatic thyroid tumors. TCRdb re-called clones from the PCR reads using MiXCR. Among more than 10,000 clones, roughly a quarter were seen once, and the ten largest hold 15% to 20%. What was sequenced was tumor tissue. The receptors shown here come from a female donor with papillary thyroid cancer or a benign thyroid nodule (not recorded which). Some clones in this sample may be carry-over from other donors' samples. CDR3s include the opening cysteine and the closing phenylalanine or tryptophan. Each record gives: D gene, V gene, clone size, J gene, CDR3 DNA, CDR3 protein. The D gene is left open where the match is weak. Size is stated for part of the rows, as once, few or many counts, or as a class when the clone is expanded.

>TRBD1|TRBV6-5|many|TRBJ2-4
TGTGCCAGCAGTTACTCTCTGGGCAGGGGGCGAAACATTCAGTACTTC
CASSYSLGRGRNIQYF
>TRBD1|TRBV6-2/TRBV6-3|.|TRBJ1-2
TGTGCCAGCAGTTATCGCGCCCCTACAGGGGGCTATGGTGGCTACACCTTC
CASSYRAPTGGYGGYTF
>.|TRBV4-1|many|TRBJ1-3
TGCGCCAGCAGTCCTATCTACAGGGCGACGGGAAACACCATATATTTT
CASSPIYRATGNTIYF
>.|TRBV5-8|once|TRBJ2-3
TGTGCCAGCAGCTCCCCGCTGGAAGGAGATACGCAGTATTTT
CASSSPLEGDTQYF
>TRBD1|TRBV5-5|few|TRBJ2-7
TGTGCCAGCAGCTTGTCTGACAGGGGGACGGTCGAGCAGTACTTC
CASSLSDRGTVEQYF
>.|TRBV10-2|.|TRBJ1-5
TGCGCCAGCACCCAGGGGAGTAATCAGCCCCAGCATTTT
CASTQGSNQPQHF
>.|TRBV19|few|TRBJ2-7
TGTGCAAGTAGTACCGGGACCTACGAGCAGTACTTC
CASSTGTYEQYF
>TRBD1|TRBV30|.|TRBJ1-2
TGTGCCTGGAGTGTACCGGGACAGGGTTATCGGTATGGCTACACCTTC
CAWSVPGQGYRYGYTF
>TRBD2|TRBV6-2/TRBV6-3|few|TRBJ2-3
TGTGCCAGCGCTTTGGTAGGACTAGCGGGGTGGAGCACAGATACGCAGTATTTT
CASALVGLAGWSTDTQYF
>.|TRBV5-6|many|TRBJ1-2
TGTGCCAGCAGCTTGGCCCCCCGGGAATACGGCTACACCTTC
CASSLAPREYGYTF
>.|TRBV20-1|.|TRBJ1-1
TGCAGTGCTAGGGGAGGGGGGAGCACTGAAGCTTTCTTT
CSARGGGSTEAFF
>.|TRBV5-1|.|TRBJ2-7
TGCGCCAGCAGCTTAGAACTAGCCGGCTACGAGCAGTACTTC
CASSLELAGYEQYF
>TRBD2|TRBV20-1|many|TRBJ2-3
TGCAGTGCTAGTAGGACTAGATATTTTACAGATACGCAGTATTTT
CSASRTRYFTDTQYF
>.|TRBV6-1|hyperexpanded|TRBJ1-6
TGTGCCAGCAGTGACAGGGAAGAATCACCCCTCCACTTT
CASSDREESPLHF
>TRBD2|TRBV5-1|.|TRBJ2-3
TGCGCCAGCAGCTTGGCCAACGGCGGGGGGACAGATACGCAGTATTTT
CASSLANGGGTDTQYF
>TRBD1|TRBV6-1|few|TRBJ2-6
TGTGCAAGCAGACCGTGGACAGGGGAGGGTGGGGCAAACGTCCTGACTTTC
CASRPWTGEGGANVLTF
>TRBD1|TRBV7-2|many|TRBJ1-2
TGTGCCAGCAGCTTAGGAGGGGACAGTTATGGCTACACCTTC
CASSLGGDSYGYTF
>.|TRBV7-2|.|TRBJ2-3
TGTGCCAGCAGCTTGGCCGGGTCAGATACGCAGTATTTT
CASSLAGSDTQYF
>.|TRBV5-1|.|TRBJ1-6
TGCGCCAGCAGCTTGGTGGGACCTAATTCACCCCTCCACTTT
CASSLVGPNSPLHF
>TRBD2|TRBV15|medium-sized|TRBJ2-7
TGTGCCACCAGACCCCGGGGGGGGGCGAGAGAGCAGTACTTC
CATRPRGGAREQYF
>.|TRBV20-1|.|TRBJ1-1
TGCAGTGCCATTGACAGGCGGGGTCTGGACACTGAAGCTTTCTTT
CSAIDRRGLDTEAFF
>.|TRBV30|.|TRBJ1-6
TGTGCCTGGAGAGCGAAGGGCCGGTCACCCCTCCACTTT
CAWRAKGRSPLHF
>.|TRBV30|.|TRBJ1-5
TGTGCCTGGAGTCCCGGGGGCAATCAGCCCCAGCATTTT
CAWSPGGNQPQHF
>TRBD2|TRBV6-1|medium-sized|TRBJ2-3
TGTGTCACGTTAAACCGCGGGAGGACAGATACGCAGTATTTT
CVTLNRGRTDTQYF
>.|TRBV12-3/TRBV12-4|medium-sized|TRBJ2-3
TGTGCCAGCAGTCTTCACAGGGCGGTGGCAGATACGCAGTATTTT
CASSLHRAVADTQYF
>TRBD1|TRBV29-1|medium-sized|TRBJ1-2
TGCAGCGTTGCCGCAGGGGGAGGTGGCTACACCTTC
CSVAAGGGGYTF
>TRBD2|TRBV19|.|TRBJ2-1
TGTGCCAGTAGTATGGGGCTAGCGGGATTACGCAATGAGCAGTTCTTC
CASSMGLAGLRNEQFF
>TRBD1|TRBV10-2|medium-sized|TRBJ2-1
TGCGCCAGCAGTGAAGACAGGGGGCTCTACAATGAGCAGTTCTTC
CASSEDRGLYNEQFF
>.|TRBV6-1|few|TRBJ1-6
TGTGCCAGCAGGGACAACTATTCGGCCCTCCACTTT
CASRDNYSALHF
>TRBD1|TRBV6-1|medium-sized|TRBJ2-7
TGTGCCAGCAGTCGCTCAGCCGAGGCAGGGGGACACGAGCAGTACTTC
CASSRSAEAGGHEQYF
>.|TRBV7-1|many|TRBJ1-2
TGTGCCAGCAGCTCCGTTAGGAGCGGGCAGGGTCCTACTCCACTCTATGGCTACACCTTC
CASSSVRSGQGPTPLYGYTF
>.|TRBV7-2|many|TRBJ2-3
TGTGCCAGCAGCTTAGTTTTCCGGTCAGATACGCAGTATTTT
CASSLVFRSDTQYF
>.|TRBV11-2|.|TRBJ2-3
TGTGCCAGCGGCTTGGGGGTTAAATCTAGCACAGATACGCAGTATTTT
CASGLGVKSSTDTQYF
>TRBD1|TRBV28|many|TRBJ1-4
TGTGCCGCCAACACAGGGGGTGGCGAAAAACTGTTTTTT
CAANTGGGEKLFF
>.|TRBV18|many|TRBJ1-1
TGTGCCAGCTCATCTCCTCTCTTGGGGTTTAACACTGAAGCTTTCTTT
CASSSPLLGFNTEAFF
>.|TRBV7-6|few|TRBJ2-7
TGTGCCAGCAGCCGATCGGTGCGGCGCGAGCAGTACTTC
CASSRSVRREQYF
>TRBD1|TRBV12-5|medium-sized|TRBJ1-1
TGTGCTAGTAGGAGGGGGCCCACTGAAGCTTTCTTT
CASRRGPTEAFF